This is a list of T cell receptor beta chains from one sample in a study of T cell responses to AZD1222 COVID-19 vaccine. Repertoires were generated with immunoSEQ multiplex PCR, while TCRdb's copy carries only in-frame clones and drops some. The repertoire holds roughly 140,000 clones, with approximately 94% as singletons. Source: peripheral blood, taken on day 0 of AZD1222 vaccination. The receptors here all came from an adult in good health. The CDR3 runs from the conserved cysteine through the conserved F or W. A D gene is named only where the DNA matches it firmly. For some rows the clone size is stated as once, few or many, or as a class when expanded; others skip it.

abundance,d_gene,j_gene,v_gene,CDR3aa,CDR3nt
NA,NA,TRBJ1-6,TRBV7-9,CASSTTGPGDSPLHF,TGTGCCAGCAGCACTACAGGGCCCGGAGATTCACCCCTCCACTTT
NA,NA,TRBJ2-4,TRBV5-6,CASSGAGTSRDIQYF,TGTGCCAGCAGTGGAGCCGGGACAAGCCGGGACATTCAGTACTTC
NA,NA,TRBJ1-5,TRBV20-1,CSAGKNQPQHF,TGCAGTGCTGGGAAAAATCAGCCCCAGCATTTT
NA,NA,TRBJ1-1,TRBV7-8,CASSITRLAEAFF,TGTGCCAGCAGCATTACTCGGTTAGCTGAAGCTTTCTTT
NA,NA,TRBJ1-6,TRBV14,CASSQDHRTVSSPLHF,TGTGCCAGCAGCCAAGATCACAGGACAGTTTCGTCACCCCTCCACTTT
NA,NA,TRBJ2-3,TRBV19,CASSIGLDTQYF,TGTGCCAGTAGTATCGGGTTAGATACGCAGTATTTT
NA,NA,TRBJ2-7,TRBV3-1/TRBV3-2,CASSQGLKAPYEQYF,TGTGCCAGCAGCCAAGGCTTAAAAGCGCCCTACGAGCAGTACTTC
NA,TRBD1,TRBJ1-2,TRBV7-8,CASSDPGTGYGYTF,TGTGCCAGCAGCGACCCCGGGACAGGGTATGGCTACACCTTC
NA,NA,TRBJ1-5,TRBV7-8,CASSLWSVREDNQPQHF,TGTGCCAGCAGCTTGTGGTCGGTCAGGGAAGATAATCAGCCCCAGCATTTT
NA,TRBD1,TRBJ1-4,TRBV6-5,CASRRGTGVEKLFF,TGTGCCAGCAGGAGGGGGACAGGGGTAGAAAAACTGTTTTTT
NA,TRBD2,TRBJ2-7,TRBV10-2,CASRGLAGYEQYF,TGCGCCAGCCGCGGACTAGCGGGGTACGAGCAGTACTTC
few,TRBD1,TRBJ1-4,TRBV5-1,CASSLAGQGREKLFF,TGCGCCAGCAGCCTAGCCGGACAGGGGAGGGAAAAACTGTTTTTT
NA,TRBD1,TRBJ2-7,TRBV29-1,CSVETTGGYEQYF,TGCAGCGTTGAGACGACAGGGGGCTACGAGCAGTACTTC
few,NA,TRBJ2-7,TRBV19,CASSNQVSGSNEQYF,TGTGCCAGTAGTAATCAAGTGTCAGGGTCCAACGAGCAGTACTTC
NA,NA,TRBJ2-5,TRBV5-4,CASSSQETQYF,TGTGCCAGCAGCTCTCAAGAGACCCAGTACTTC
NA,TRBD1,TRBJ2-3,TRBV5-8,CASSSGAGTGGEDTQYF,TGTGCCAGCAGCTCCGGAGCCGGGACAGGGGGCGAAGATACGCAGTATTTT
NA,TRBD2,TRBJ2-3,TRBV7-9,CASSVGLAGGTDTQYF,TGTGCCAGCAGCGTCGGACTAGCGGGGGGCACAGATACGCAGTATTTT
NA,NA,TRBJ1-6,TRBV7-9,CASSHDLGGWGNSPLHF,TGTGCCAGCAGCCACGACCTGGGCGGGTGGGGTAATTCACCCCTCCACTTT
NA,NA,TRBJ1-2,TRBV9,CASSSEGGTGGYTF,TGTGCCAGCAGCTCCGAAGGGGGTACCGGTGGCTACACCTTC
NA,TRBD2,TRBJ2-5,TRBV7-9,CASSSGGFQYF,TGTGCCAGCAGCTCCGGGGGGTTCCAGTACTTC
NA,NA,TRBJ1-2,TRBV4-1,CASSQDLGRVDGYTF,TGCGCCAGCAGCCAAGATCTGGGCAGGGTGGATGGCTACACCTTC
NA,NA,TRBJ2-4,TRBV24-1,CATSAGGWDIQYF,TGTGCCACCAGTGCCGGGGGCTGGGACATTCAGTACTTC
NA,TRBD1,TRBJ1-1,TRBV7-3,CASSWGQGYTEAFF,TGTGCCAGCAGCTGGGGACAGGGGTACACTGAAGCTTTCTTT
NA,NA,TRBJ2-7,TRBV11-2,CASSFPGRKTYEQYF,TGTGCCAGCAGCTTCCCGGGACGAAAGACCTACGAGCAGTACTTC
NA,TRBD1,TRBJ1-2,TRBV6-5,CASSLQGVGDYGYTF,TGTGCCAGCAGTCTACAGGGGGTTGGGGACTATGGCTACACCTTC
few,NA,TRBJ2-7,TRBV6-6,CASSYSGHPGDEQYF,TGTGCCAGCAGTTACTCGGGACATCCCGGGGACGAGCAGTACTTC
NA,NA,TRBJ2-7,TRBV5-5,CASSLGQTRYEQYF,TGTGCCAGCAGCTTAGGTCAGACACGTTACGAGCAGTACTTC
NA,NA,TRBJ1-2,TRBV6-5,CASSYEGFRGYTF,TGTGCCAGCAGTTACGAGGGGTTCAGGGGCTACACCTTC
NA,TRBD2,TRBJ2-3,TRBV13,CASSLAYGTSGRDRTDTQYF,TGTGCCAGCAGCTTAGCGTACGGGACTAGCGGGCGGGATCGAACGGATACGCAGTATTTT
NA,TRBD1,TRBJ1-2,TRBV12-3/TRBV12-4,CASSWTGDGYTF,TGTGCCAGCAGTTGGACAGGCGACGGCTACACCTTC
few,TRBD1,TRBJ1-3,TRBV7-2,CASSPRTGALGNTIYF,TGTGCCAGCAGCCCACGGACAGGCGCTCTCGGAAACACCATATATTTT
NA,NA,TRBJ2-1,TRBV7-9,CASSLVGNEQFF,TGTGCCAGCAGCTTAGTCGGGAATGAGCAGTTCTTC
NA,NA,TRBJ2-7,TRBV27,CASSLLREQPYEQYF,TGTGCCAGCAGCCTTTTGAGGGAACAGCCCTACGAGCAGTACTTC
NA,TRBD1,TRBJ2-1,TRBV9,CASSSRQGSYNEQFF,TGTGCCAGCAGCTCCCGACAGGGGTCGTACAATGAGCAGTTCTTC
NA,NA,TRBJ1-4,TRBV6-5,CASSYDPAGVGEKLFF,TGTGCCAGCAGTTACGATCCGGCTGGGGTGGGTGAAAAACTGTTTTTT
NA,NA,TRBJ2-3,TRBV6-2/TRBV6-3,CASSTFTTQYF,TGTGCCAGCAGTACTTTCACCACGCAGTATTTT
NA,NA,TRBJ1-1,TRBV3-1/TRBV3-2,CASSHDGSAAFF,TGTGCCAGCAGCCATGACGGGAGTGCAGCTTTCTTT
once,TRBD1,TRBJ1-2,TRBV29-1,CSVGDRDYGYTF,TGCAGCGTGGGGGACAGGGACTATGGCTACACCTTC
NA,NA,TRBJ1-6,TRBV16,CASRDTNSPLHF,TGTGCCAGCAGGGACACAAATTCACCCCTCCACTTT
NA,TRBD2,TRBJ2-3,TRBV5-4,CASSLYASSGPQTQYF,TGTGCCAGCAGCTTGTATGCGTCTAGCGGGCCGCAGACGCAGTATTTT
once,TRBD1,TRBJ1-2,TRBV19,CASSFTGGGYTF,TGTGCCAGTAGTTTTACAGGGGGAGGCTACACCTTC
NA,TRBD1,TRBJ1-1,TRBV19,CASGQGGGPEAFF,TGTGCCAGCGGACAGGGAGGGGGACCTGAAGCTTTCTTT
NA,TRBD2,TRBJ2-2,TRBV7-8,CASSALAGAMNTGELFF,TGTGCCAGCAGCGCGTTAGCGGGGGCCATGAACACCGGGGAGCTGTTTTTT
NA,TRBD1,TRBJ1-1,TRBV9,CASSEDRGGPEAFF,TGTGCCAGCAGCGAGGACAGGGGGGGCCCTGAAGCTTTCTTT
NA,NA,TRBJ1-1,TRBV29-1,CSVTDRTTNTEAFF,TGCAGCGTTACCGACAGAACCACGAACACTGAAGCTTTCTTT
NA,TRBD1,TRBJ2-7,TRBV9,CASSPRDRYEQYF,TGTGCCAGCAGCCCCCGGGACAGGTACGAGCAGTACTTC
NA,TRBD1,TRBJ2-3,TRBV5-6,CASSSGTGPPDTQYF,TGTGCCAGCAGCTCTGGGACAGGTCCTCCAGATACGCAGTATTTT
NA,TRBD1,TRBJ2-7,TRBV9,CASSVAGQGSYEQYF,TGTGCCAGCAGCGTTGCTGGACAGGGTTCCTACGAGCAGTACTTC
NA,NA,TRBJ2-2,TRBV7-2,CASSLVGTRGAGELFF,TGTGCCAGCAGCTTAGTAGGAACCAGAGGAGCCGGGGAGCTGTTTTTT
NA,NA,TRBJ1-6,TRBV10-3,CAIRETSYNSPLHF,TGTGCCATCAGGGAGACCTCCTATAATTCACCCCTCCACTTT
NA,TRBD1,TRBJ1-2,TRBV6-5,CASSMEGARGYTF,TGTGCCAGCAGTATGGAGGGGGCGCGTGGCTACACCTTC
NA,TRBD2,TRBJ2-2,TRBV2,CAIISRLAGDTGELFF,TGTGCCATCATAAGCCGACTAGCGGGAGATACCGGGGAGCTGTTTTTT
once,TRBD1,TRBJ1-3,TRBV9,CASSAGQGAGLSNTIYF,TGTGCCAGCAGCGCGGGACAGGGGGCCGGTCTCTCAAACACCATATATTTT
NA,NA,TRBJ2-1,TRBV5-1,CASSLGQSYNEQFF,TGCGCCAGCAGCTTGGGACAGAGCTACAATGAGCAGTTCTTC
NA,TRBD2,TRBJ2-7,TRBV2,CASSEWVSGSFTYEQYF,TGTGCCAGCAGTGAATGGGTTAGCGGGAGCTTTACCTACGAGCAGTACTTC
few,TRBD2,TRBJ2-7,TRBV6-5,CASSYRTSDTYEQYF,TGTGCCAGCAGTTACCGGACTAGCGACACCTACGAGCAGTACTTC
NA,NA,TRBJ1-1,TRBV6-5,CASSYSEGNTEAFF,TGTGCCAGCAGTTACTCGGAGGGGAACACTGAAGCTTTCTTT
NA,NA,TRBJ1-5,TRBV23-1,CASSQSKGPYSNQPQHF,TGCGCCAGCAGTCAATCAAAAGGTCCCTATAGCAATCAGCCCCAGCATTTT
NA,NA,TRBJ2-3,TRBV2,CASQMEGPTDTQYF,TGTGCCAGCCAGATGGAGGGCCCCACAGATACGCAGTATTTT
NA,NA,TRBJ1-5,TRBV15,CATSRGANQPQHF,TGTGCCACCAGCAGAGGTGCAAATCAGCCCCAGCATTTT